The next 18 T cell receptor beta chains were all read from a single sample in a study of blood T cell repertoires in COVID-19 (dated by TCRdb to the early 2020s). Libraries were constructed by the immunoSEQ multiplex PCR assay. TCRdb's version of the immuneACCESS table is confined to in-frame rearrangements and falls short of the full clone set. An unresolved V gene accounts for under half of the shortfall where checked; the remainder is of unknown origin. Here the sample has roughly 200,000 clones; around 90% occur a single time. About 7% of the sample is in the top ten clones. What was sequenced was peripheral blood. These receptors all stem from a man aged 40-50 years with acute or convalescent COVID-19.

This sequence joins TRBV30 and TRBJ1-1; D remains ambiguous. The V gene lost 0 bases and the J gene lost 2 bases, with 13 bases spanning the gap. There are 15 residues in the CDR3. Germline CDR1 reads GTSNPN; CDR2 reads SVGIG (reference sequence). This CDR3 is CAWSVRLGGNTEAFF. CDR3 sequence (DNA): TGTGCCTGGAGTGTACGTCTCGGCGGAAACACTGAAGCTTTCTTT.

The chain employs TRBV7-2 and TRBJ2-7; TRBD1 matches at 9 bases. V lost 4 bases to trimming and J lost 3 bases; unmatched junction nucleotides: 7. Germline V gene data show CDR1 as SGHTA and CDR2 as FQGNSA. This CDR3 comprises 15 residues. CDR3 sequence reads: CASSSPGQGFYEQYF. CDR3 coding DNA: TGTGCCAGCAGCTCGCCGGGACAGGGTTTCTACGAGCAGTACTTC.

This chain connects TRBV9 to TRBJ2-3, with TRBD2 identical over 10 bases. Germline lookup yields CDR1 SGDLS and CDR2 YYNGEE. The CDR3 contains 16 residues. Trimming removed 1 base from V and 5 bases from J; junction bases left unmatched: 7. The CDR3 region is CASSVRASGGQDTQYF. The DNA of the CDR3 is TGTGCCAGCAGCGTAAGGGCTAGCGGGGGTCAAGATACGCAGTATTTT.

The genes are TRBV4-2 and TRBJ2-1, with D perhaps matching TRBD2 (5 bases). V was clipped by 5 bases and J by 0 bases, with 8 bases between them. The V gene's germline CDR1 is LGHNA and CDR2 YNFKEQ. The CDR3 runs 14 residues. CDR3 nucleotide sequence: TGTGCCAGCAGCGGGGAGAACTCCTACAATGAGCAGTTCTTC. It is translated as CASSGENSYNEQFF.

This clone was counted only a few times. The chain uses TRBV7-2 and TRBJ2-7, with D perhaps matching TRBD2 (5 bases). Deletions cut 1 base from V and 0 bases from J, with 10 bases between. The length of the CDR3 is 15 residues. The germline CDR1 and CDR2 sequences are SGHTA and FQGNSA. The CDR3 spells CASSLDGSSSYEQYF. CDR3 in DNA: TGTGCCAGCAGCTTAGATGGGAGTAGCTCCTACGAGCAGTACTTC.

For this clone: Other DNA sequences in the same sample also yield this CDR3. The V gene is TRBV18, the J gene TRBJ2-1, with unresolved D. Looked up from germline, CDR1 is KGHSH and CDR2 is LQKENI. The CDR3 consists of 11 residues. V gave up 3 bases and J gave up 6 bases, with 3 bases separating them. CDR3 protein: CASSPSNEQFF. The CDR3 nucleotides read TGTGCCAGCTCACCCTCCAATGAGCAGTTCTTC. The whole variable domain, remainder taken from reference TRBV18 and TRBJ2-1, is NAGVMQNPRHLVRRRGQEARLRCSPMKGHSHVYWYRQLPEEGLKFMVYLQKENIIDESGMPKERFSAEFPKEGPSILRIQQVVRGDSAAYFCASSPSNEQFFGPGTRLTVL.

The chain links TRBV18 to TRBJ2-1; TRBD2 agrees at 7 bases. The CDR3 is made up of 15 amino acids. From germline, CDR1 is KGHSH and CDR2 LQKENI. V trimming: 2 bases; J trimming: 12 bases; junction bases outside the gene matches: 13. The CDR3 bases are TGTGCCAGCTCACCATACCGGGAGACCTGGGAGGGGCAGTTCTTC. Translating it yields CASSPYRETWEGQFF. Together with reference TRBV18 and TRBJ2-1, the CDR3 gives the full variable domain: NAGVMQNPRHLVRRRGQEARLRCSPMKGHSHVYWYRQLPEEGLKFMVYLQKENIIDESGMPKERFSAEFPKEGPSILRIQQVVRGDSAAYFCASSPYRETWEGQFFGPGTRLTVL.

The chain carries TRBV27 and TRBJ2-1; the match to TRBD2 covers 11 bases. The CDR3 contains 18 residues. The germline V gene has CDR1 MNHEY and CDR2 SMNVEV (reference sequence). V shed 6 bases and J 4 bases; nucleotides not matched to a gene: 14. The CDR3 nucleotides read TGTGCCAGCAGCCAAACTAGCGGGGGCGACCCCGGATACAATGAGCAGTTCTTC. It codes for CASSQTSGGDPGYNEQFF.

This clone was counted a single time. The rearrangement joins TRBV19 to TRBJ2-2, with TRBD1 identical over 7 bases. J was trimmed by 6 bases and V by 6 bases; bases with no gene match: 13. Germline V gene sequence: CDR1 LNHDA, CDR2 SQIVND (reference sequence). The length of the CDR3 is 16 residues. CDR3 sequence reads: CASSATGTVWSGELFF. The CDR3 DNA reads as TGTGCCAGTAGCGCAACCGGGACAGTTTGGTCCGGGGAGCTGTTTTTT.

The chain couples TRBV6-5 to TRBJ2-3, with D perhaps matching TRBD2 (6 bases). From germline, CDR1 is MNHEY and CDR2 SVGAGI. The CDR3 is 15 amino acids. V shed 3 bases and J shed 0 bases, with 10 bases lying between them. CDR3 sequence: CASSYMGGSTDTQYF. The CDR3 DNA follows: TGTGCCAGCAGTTATATGGGAGGAAGCACAGATACGCAGTATTTT.

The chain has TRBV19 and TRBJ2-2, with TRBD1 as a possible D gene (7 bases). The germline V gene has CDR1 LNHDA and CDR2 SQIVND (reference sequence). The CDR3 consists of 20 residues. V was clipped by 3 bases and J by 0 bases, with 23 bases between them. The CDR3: CASSISRQGPSGANTGELFF. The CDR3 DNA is TGTGCCAGTAGTATCTCGAGACAGGGACCATCGGGGGCGAACACCGGGGAGCTGTTTTTT.

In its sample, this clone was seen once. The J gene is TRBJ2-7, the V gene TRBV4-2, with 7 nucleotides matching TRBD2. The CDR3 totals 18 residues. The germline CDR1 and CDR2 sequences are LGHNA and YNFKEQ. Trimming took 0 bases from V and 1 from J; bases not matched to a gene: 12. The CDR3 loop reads CASSQDGLNIGGSYEQYF. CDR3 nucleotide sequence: TGTGCCAGCAGCCAAGATGGTCTAAACATCGGGGGGTCCTACGAGCAGTACTTC.

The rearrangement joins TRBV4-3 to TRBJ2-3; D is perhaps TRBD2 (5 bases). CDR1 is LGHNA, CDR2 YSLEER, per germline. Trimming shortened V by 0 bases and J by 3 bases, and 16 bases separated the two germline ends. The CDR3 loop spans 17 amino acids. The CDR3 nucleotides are TGCGCCAGCAGCCAAGATCTGGCTAGCTGGGTAACAGATACGCAGTATTTT. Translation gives CASSQDLASWVTDTQYF.

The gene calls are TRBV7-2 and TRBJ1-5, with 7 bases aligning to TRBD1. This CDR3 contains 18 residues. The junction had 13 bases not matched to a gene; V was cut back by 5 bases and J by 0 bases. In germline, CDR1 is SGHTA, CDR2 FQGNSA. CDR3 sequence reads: CASSPDPGQRYSNQPQHF. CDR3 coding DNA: TGTGCCAGCAGCCCTGATCCGGGACAGAGATATAGCAATCAGCCCCAGCATTTT.

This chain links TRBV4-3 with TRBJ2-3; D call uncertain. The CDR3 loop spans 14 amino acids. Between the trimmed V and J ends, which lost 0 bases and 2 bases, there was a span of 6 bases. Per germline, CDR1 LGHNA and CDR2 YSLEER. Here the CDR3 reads CASSQERSTDTQYF. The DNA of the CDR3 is TGCGCCAGCAGCCAAGAGCGGTCCACAGATACGCAGTATTTT.

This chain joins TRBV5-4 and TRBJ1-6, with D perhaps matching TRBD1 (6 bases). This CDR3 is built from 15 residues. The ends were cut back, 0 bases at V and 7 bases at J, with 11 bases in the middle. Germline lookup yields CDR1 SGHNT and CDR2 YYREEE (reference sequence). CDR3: CASSLVDRRNSPLHF. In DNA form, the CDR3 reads TGTGCCAGCAGCTTGGTTGACAGGAGAAATTCACCCCTCCACTTT.

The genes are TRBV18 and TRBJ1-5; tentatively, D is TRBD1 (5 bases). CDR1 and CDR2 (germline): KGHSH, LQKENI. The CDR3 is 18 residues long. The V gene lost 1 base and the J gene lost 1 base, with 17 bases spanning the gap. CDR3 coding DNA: TGTGCCAGCTCACCACGGGGCGATAGACTGTTGAGCAATCAGCCCCAGCATTTT. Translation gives CASSPRGDRLLSNQPQHF.

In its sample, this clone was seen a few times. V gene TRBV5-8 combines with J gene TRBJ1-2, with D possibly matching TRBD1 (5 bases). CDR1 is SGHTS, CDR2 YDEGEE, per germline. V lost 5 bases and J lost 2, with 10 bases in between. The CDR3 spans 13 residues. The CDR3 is CASRVDMNYGYTF. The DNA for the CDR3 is TGTGCCAGCAGAGTGGACATGAACTATGGCTACACCTTC.